These T cell receptor beta chains were read from a single sample in a study of beta chain features in type 1 diabetes. The assay was immunoSEQ multiplex PCR, and TCRdb's table has in-frame clones only and misses some. This table has about 900,000 clones, about a sixth appearing once. Source material: naive CD4+ T cells from blood. The receptors stem from a woman in her late teens or twenties in good health. Each CDR3 is given with its conserved first and last residue. The order of the fields is J gene, D gene, clone size, V gene, CDR3 protein, CDR3 DNA. D genes are given only for firm matches. Some rows have no size entry. The others give once, few or many, or a class for an expanded clone.

TRBJ2-3 TRBD1 NA TRBV7-9 CASTPTGASADTQYF TGTGCCAGCACCCCCACAGGGGCCTCGGCAGATACGCAGTATTTT
TRBJ2-7 NA NA TRBV6-5 CASSYSRAGGPYEQYF TGTGCCAGCAGCTACTCAAGGGCAGGTGGGCCCTACGAGCAGTACTTC
TRBJ2-5 NA NA TRBV28 CASSLEAPKTQYF TGTGCCAGCAGTTTAGAGGCGCCTAAGACCCAGTACTTC
TRBJ1-5 TRBD1 NA TRBV2 CASSQGALGNQPQHF TGTGCCAGCAGCCAGGGGGCGCTGGGCAATCAGCCCCAGCATTTT
TRBJ2-1 NA NA TRBV4-2 CASSQDEDREGEQFF TGTGCCAGCAGCCAAGATGAGGATCGAGAGGGCGAGCAGTTCTTC
TRBJ2-7 TRBD1 few TRBV11-2 CASSLGPVGTGNEQYF TGTGCCAGCAGCTTAGGCCCAGTGGGGACAGGGAACGAGCAGTACTTC
TRBJ2-2 NA NA TRBV7-2 CASSLRAVQAGELFF TGTGCCAGCAGCCTCCGGGCAGTTCAGGCCGGGGAGCTGTTTTTT
TRBJ2-1 NA NA TRBV28 CASSPLKGVNNEQFF TGTGCCAGCAGTCCCCTGAAGGGAGTGAACAATGAGCAGTTCTTC
TRBJ2-1 NA NA TRBV6-5 CASSPPGPINEQFF TGTGCCAGCAGTCCTCCGGGACCAATCAATGAGCAGTTCTTC
TRBJ1-5 TRBD1 NA TRBV5-1 CASSMGDNRGQPQHF TGCGCCAGCAGCATGGGGGACAACAGGGGCCAGCCCCAGCATTTT
TRBJ2-2 NA few TRBV7-2 CASSSSHGELFF TGTGCCAGCAGCTCCTCTCACGGGGAGCTGTTTTTT
TRBJ2-6 NA NA TRBV10-3 CAIRPDSSGANVLTF TGTGCCATCAGGCCCGACAGCTCTGGGGCCAACGTCCTGACTTTC
TRBJ2-3 TRBD2 few TRBV7-9 CASGARGGGTDTQYF TGTGCCAGCGGTGCACGGGGAGGGGGCACAGATACGCAGTATTTT
TRBJ2-3 NA NA TRBV28 CATLAMSGSTDTQYF TGTGCCACCTTGGCCATGAGCGGGAGCACAGATACGCAGTATTTT
TRBJ2-5 NA NA TRBV5-6 CASSLVSEETQYF TGTGCCAGCAGCTTGGTTTCGGAAGAGACCCAGTACTTC
TRBJ2-6 NA NA TRBV7-2 CASRLSGANVLTF TGTGCCAGTCGACTCTCTGGGGCCAACGTCCTGACTTTC
TRBJ1-5 TRBD1 NA TRBV19 CASRTGSDQPQHF TGTGCCAGTAGGACAGGGTCGGATCAGCCCCAGCATTTT